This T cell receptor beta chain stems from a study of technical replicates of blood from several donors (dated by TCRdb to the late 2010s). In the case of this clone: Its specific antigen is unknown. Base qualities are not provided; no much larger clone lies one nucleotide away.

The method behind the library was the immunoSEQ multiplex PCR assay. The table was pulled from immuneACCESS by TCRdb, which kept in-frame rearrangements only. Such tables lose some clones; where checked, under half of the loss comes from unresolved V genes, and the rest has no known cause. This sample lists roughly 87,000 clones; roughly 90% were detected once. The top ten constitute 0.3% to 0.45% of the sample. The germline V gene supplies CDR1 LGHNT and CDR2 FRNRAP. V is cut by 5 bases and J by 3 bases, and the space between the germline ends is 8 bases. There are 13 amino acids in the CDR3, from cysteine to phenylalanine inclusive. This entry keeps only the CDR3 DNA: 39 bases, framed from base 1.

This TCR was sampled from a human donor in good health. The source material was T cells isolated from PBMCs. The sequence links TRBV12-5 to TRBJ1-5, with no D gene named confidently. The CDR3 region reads CASGGLYNQPQHF. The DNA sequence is TGTGCTAGTGGTGGACTGTACAATCAGCCCCAGCATTTT.